One and the same sample provided the 12 T cell receptor beta chains below, sequenced in a study of T cells in Graves' hyperthyroidism and ophthalmopathy. TCR beta CDR3 regions were amplified from RNA. The TCR CDR3 was amplified in a first-round RT-PCR using the HTBI primer set. TCRdb re-derived calls from the multiplex PCR reads in MiXCR, one entry per CDR3 protein. Of approximately 690,000 distinct CDR3 sequences listed, 13% to 15% are singletons. Sequenced input: blood. These receptors all come from a woman aged 50 to 60 with Graves' ophthalmopathy.

This clonotype has more than one count but fewer than ten. The V call is TRBV6-2 or TRBV6-3, the J call TRBJ1-2, with 8 bases that match TRBD1. This CDR3 comprises 15 residues. The J segment lost 4 bases and the V segment lost 5 bases, leaving 9 bases of the junction unmatched. Germline-derived CDR1 and CDR2 are MNHEY and SVGEGT. The CDR3 sequence: CASSPQPGTGYGYTF. The CDR3 DNA reads TGTGCCAGCAGTCCTCAACCAGGGACAGGCTATGGCTACACCTTC.

This clonotype was detected only a few times. V is TRBV6-2 or TRBV6-3 and J is TRBJ2-1, with D perhaps matching TRBD2 (6 bases). Trimming cost V 2 bases and J 5 bases, with 16 bases left between them. CDR3 length: 16 amino acids. Germline CDR1 is MNHEY and CDR2 is SVGEGT. CDR3 sequence: CASSYRPTRDHNEQFF. Here the CDR3 DNA reads TGTGCCAGCAGTTACAGACCGACTAGGGATCACAATGAGCAGTTCTTC.

The sample holds many counts of this clonotype. The rearrangement links TRBV30 to TRBJ1-4; tentatively, D is TRBD1 (6 bases). From germline, CDR1 is GTSNPN and CDR2 SVGIG (reference sequence). V was cut by 3 bases and J by 0 bases, with 11 bases left in between. The CDR3 has 15 amino acids. CDR3 in DNA: TGTGCCTGGAGAGCAGGACAGACAACTAATGAAAAACTGTTTTTT. It translates to CAWRAGQTTNEKLFF.

The sample holds many counts of this clonotype. At one end, the junction sequence differs from germline, possibly due to a read error. This chain links TRBV5-1 with TRBJ2-1, with TRBD2 matching over 9 bases. Per germline, CDR1 SGHRS and CDR2 YFSETQ. The CDR3 loop spans 15 amino acids. CDR3 sequence (DNA): TGTGCCAGCAGTTCGGGACTAGCAGGCTACAATGAGCAGTTCTTC. Translation gives CASSSGLAGYNEQFF. Together with reference TRBV5-1 and TRBJ2-1, the CDR3 gives the full variable domain: KAGVTQTPRYLIKTRGQQVTLSCSPISGHRSVSWYQQTPGQGLQFLFEYFSETQRNKGNFPGRFSGRQFSNSRSEMNVSTLELGDSALYLCASSSGLAGYNEQFFGPGTRLTVL.

This clonotype was observed a handful of times. This rearrangement joins TRBV27 to TRBJ2-7, with TRBD2 matching 10 bases. Per germline, CDR1 MNHEY and CDR2 SMNVEV (reference sequence). The CDR3 has 14 amino acids. Unmatched junction bases numbered 6, after V lost 7 bases and J lost 3 bases. In DNA form, the CDR3 reads TGTGCCAGCACCACACTAGCGGGAAACTACGAGCAGTACTTC. This translates into CASTTLAGNYEQYF.

The CDR3 region has the DNA TGTGCCAGCAGACCCAGGACAGCGCTCTCCTACGAGCAGTACTTC. Residues: CASRPRTALSYEQYF. The chain has TRBV12-3 or TRBV12-4 and TRBJ2-7; weak D call: TRBD1 (6 bases). The CDR3 runs to 15 residues. Trimming shortened V by 6 bases and J by 0 bases, and 15 bases separated the two germline ends.

The chain employs TRBV11-2 and TRBJ2-1; 11 bases line up with TRBD2. The CDR3 consists of 15 residues. Germline V gives CDR1 SGHAT, CDR2 FQNNGV. V lost 1 base to trimming and J lost 8 bases; unmatched junction nucleotides: 4. CDR3 region: CASSLAGLAGYEQFF. In DNA, the CDR3 is TGTGCCAGCAGCTTAGCTGGACTAGCGGGCTATGAGCAGTTCTTC.

This clonotype was recorded at least ten times. The chain links TRBV6-2 or TRBV6-3 to TRBJ1-1; 7 bases fit TRBD1. The CDR3 is made up of 16 amino acids. J was trimmed by 1 base and V by 6 bases; bases with no gene match: 11. CDR1 MNHEY and CDR2 SVGEGT come from the germline V gene. The DNA of the CDR3 is TGTGCCAGCAGCGATCCCCGGCGGACAGGGAACACTGAAGCTTTCTTT. As protein: CASSDPRRTGNTEAFF.

This clonotype came up a few times. The chain uses TRBV20-1 and TRBJ2-6; D remains unclear. The CDR3 loop spans 17 amino acids. V was pared by 3 bases and J by 0 bases, with 15 bases between. The germline V gene has CDR1 DFQATT and CDR2 SNEGSKA (reference sequence). Here the CDR3 reads CSASISSSGSGANVLTF. The CDR3 DNA sequence: TGCAGTGCTAGTATATCGTCTTCGGGCTCTGGGGCCAACGTCCTGACTTTC.

As concerns this clonotype: Since a much larger clone is just one base distant, this may be a read error. The CDR3 sequence is CASGLGGDEQYF. Here the CDR3 DNA reads TGTGCCAGCGGCTTAGGGGGGGACGAGCAGTACTTC. V and J are TRBV7-3 and TRBJ2-7; possible D gene TRBD2, 7 bases. Germline V gene lookup returns CDR1 SGHTA and CDR2 FQGTGA. The CDR3 has 12 residues.

This clonotype was seen ten or more times. V usage is TRBV27 and J usage is TRBJ1-2; 7 bases map to TRBD1. J gave up 3 bases and V 4 bases, and 8 bases lay outside the gene matches. The CDR3 covers 15 residues. CDR1 and CDR2 (germline): MNHEY, SMNVEV (reference sequence). DNA for the CDR3: TGTGCCAGCAGTTCGCGGCGGACAGGTGACTATGGCTACACCTTC. Translated, it gives CASSSRRTGDYGYTF.

This clonotype was found many times. The chain is built from TRBV24-1 and TRBJ1-1; 8 bases agree with TRBD1. The CDR3 is 14 amino acids. Unmatched junction bases numbered 11, after V lost 4 bases and J lost 11 bases. Germline V gives CDR1 KGHDR, CDR2 SFDVKD. The CDR3 DNA reads TGTGCCACCAGTGACAACCAACCGGGACAGGCCGCTTTCTTT. Amino acids: CATSDNQPGQAAFF.